The present entry profiles one TCR beta chain with its context. These data are taken from a study of shared T cell receptors in the human thymus. Libraries were prepared by immunoSEQ multiplex PCR; TCRdb keeps only in-frame clonotypes and omits some of them. Of fewer than 700,000 clones detected, over 75% appear once; the ten largest clones hold 0.01%. Trimming took off 5 bases at V and 5 bases at J, with 8 bases between the two ends. Germline V gene data show CDR1 as DFQATT and CDR2 as SNEGSKA (reference sequence). The CDR3 is 11 amino acids. The same data also contributed to another study, on human thymus T cells. That investigation notes: The thymus tissue came from resections taken during corrective heart surgery. Usage of V and J genes appeared biased in thymic and blood repertoires.

The sample was thymocytes. V is TRBV20-1 and J is TRBJ2-3, with D uncertain. This clonotype was obtained from a boy under three years old with a congenital heart defect. The CDR3 DNA sequence: TGCAGTGCTGAGGTGGTAGATACGCAGTATTTT. Its protein product is CSAEVVDTQYF.